This is a list of T cell receptor beta chains from one sample in a study of CXCR3-negative and CXCR3-positive naive CD8 T cells. TCRdb reprocessed the 5' RACE reads and keeps a single row for each CDR3 protein, giving no DNA. This sample contains about 92,000 distinct CDR3 sequences. The sequenced sample consisted of naive CXCR3+ CD8+ T cells from blood. These TCRs come from a human donor in good health. Some clones in this sample may be carry-over from other donors' samples. Each CDR3 is given with its conserved first and last residue.

TRBV6-1,TRBJ2-1,CASSEQDSYNEQFF
TRBV7-9,TRBJ2-3,CASRRGLFSTDTQYF
TRBV12-3/TRBV12-4,TRBJ2-6,CASSPGGAGANVLTF
TRBV7-6,TRBJ2-7,CASSSEVGDSYEQYF
TRBV12-3/TRBV12-4,TRBJ2-2,CASSFRTTGELFF
TRBV6-5,TRBJ2-7,CASRLTSQRVVDEQYF
TRBV18,TRBJ1-1,CASSRLSTQVGNTEAFF
TRBV7-8,TRBJ2-7,CASSSGGGYPTYEQYF
TRBV24-1,TRBJ2-7,CATSDMGEQYF
TRBV5-1,TRBJ2-5,CASSLSRGGLGETQYF